The 19 T cell receptor beta chains in this list originate from one sample, sequenced in a study of blood T cells in healthy people across ages. Using a J-beta primer mix together with a sample-barcoded 5' primer, a second PCR was run for roughly 7 to 12 cycles. In TCRdb, the 5' RACE reads were re-called with MiXCR into one record per CDR3 protein. The sample has roughly 1,800,000 distinct CDR3 sequences; just under 50% are singletons. Material: blood. These receptors came from a woman aged 40 to 50 in good health.

This clonotype was found once. V and J are TRBV5-1 and TRBJ2-7; D possibly matches TRBD1 or TRBD2 (6 bases each). The CDR3 runs 16 residues. V lost 0 bases and J 1 base, leaving 14 bases between the germline ends. Germline V lookup: CDR1 SGHRS, CDR2 YFSETQ. The CDR3 spells CASSLGGAASSYEQYF. The CDR3, as DNA: TGCGCCAGCAGCTTGGGGGGGGCGGCTTCTTCCTACGAGCAGTACTTC.

This clonotype was seen repeatedly, ten times or more. V and J are TRBV29-1 and TRBJ2-1; D may match TRBD1 or TRBD2 (6 bases each). Germline CDR1 SQVTM, CDR2 ANQGSEA. V was pared by 7 bases and J by 1 base, with 11 bases between. The CDR3 length is 13 residues. CDR3 sequence reads: CSDRRGSYNEQFF. DNA of the CDR3: TGCAGCGACAGGAGGGGGTCCTACAATGAGCAGTTCTTC.

V is TRBV7-9 and J is TRBJ2-4, with a tentative D call TRBD2 (6 bases). V was pared by 4 bases and J by 3 bases, with 13 bases between. Per germline, CDR1 SEHNR and CDR2 FQNEAQ (reference sequence). The CDR3 is 15 amino acids. CDR3 amino acids: CASSSRRGNKNIQYF. The CDR3 DNA sequence: TGTGCCAGCAGCTCCAGGCGGGGTAACAAAAACATTCAGTACTTC.

This clonotype has a handful of counts. The gene calls are TRBV13 and TRBJ1-2, with unresolved D. Trimming removed 5 bases at V and 6 bases at J, with 10 bases between. CDR1 PRHDT and CDR2 FYEKMQ come from the germline V gene (reference sequence). The CDR3 is made up of 12 amino acids. CDR3 in amino acids: CASSRTLDGYTF. The CDR3 nucleotides read TGTGCCAGCAGCAGGACCTTAGATGGCTACACCTTC.

V and J are TRBV9 and TRBJ1-5; 8 positions match TRBD1. Trimming cost V 3 bases and J 4 bases; bases outside gene matches: 3. Germline-derived CDR1 and CDR2 are SGDLS and YYNGEE. The CDR3 is made up of 14 amino acids. The CDR3 loop reads CASSAQGVNQPQHF. The CDR3 DNA is TGTGCCAGCAGCGCACAGGGGGTAAATCAGCCCCAGCATTTT.

The rearrangement uses TRBV4-3 and TRBJ2-5; possibly TRBD1 or TRBD2 for D (5 bases each). Trimming cost V 1 base and J 1 base, with 10 bases left between them. The CDR3 extends over 15 amino acids. Per germline, CDR1 LGHNA and CDR2 YSLEER. The CDR3 DNA sequence: TGCGCCAGCAGCCAAGTCTGGGGGACCCAAGAGACCCAGTACTTC. Its translation: CASSQVWGTQETQYF.

This clonotype was recorded at least ten times. This chain links TRBV6-5 with TRBJ2-7; 9 bases fit TRBD1. Unmatched junction bases numbered 9, after V lost 5 bases and J lost 4 bases. Germline values: CDR1 MNHEY, CDR2 SVGAGI. CDR3 length: 15 residues. This CDR3 reads CASSPPGQGRYEQYF. For the CDR3, the DNA is TGTGCCAGCAGTCCACCGGGACAGGGTAGATACGAGCAGTACTTC.

A single count supports this clonotype. The chain uses TRBV4-3 and TRBJ2-3; D is perhaps TRBD1 or TRBD2 (5 bases each). CDR3 size: 15 residues. Trimming left V 4 bases short and J 5 bases short, with 16 bases between. CDR1 LGHNA and CDR2 YSLEER come from the germline V gene. Here the CDR3 DNA reads TGCGCCAGCAGCCCCCCCGGGGCAGGGAGAGATACGCAGTATTTT. Its protein product is CASSPPGAGRDTQYF.

This clonotype has just a few counts. The chain recombines TRBV4-3 with TRBJ2-7; D gene uncertain. Germline-derived CDR1 and CDR2 are LGHNA and YSLEER. Trimming took off 1 base at V and 0 bases at J, with 10 bases between the two ends. This CDR3 is 15 amino acids long. The CDR3 nucleotides are TGCGCCAGCAGCCAAGGCTTGATTAGCTCCTACGAGCAGTACTTC. Amino acids: CASSQGLISSYEQYF.

This clonotype was recorded only once. The V and J genes are TRBV5-1 and TRBJ2-3; TRBD2 agrees at 10 bases. The CDR3 has 16 amino acids. V was clipped by 4 bases and J by 5 bases; unmatched bases: 10. The germline V gene has CDR1 SGHRS and CDR2 YFSETQ. In DNA form, the CDR3 reads TGCGCCAGCAGCGAAACGAGCGGGGGGGCCGGAGATACGCAGTATTTT. It codes for CASSETSGGAGDTQYF.

For this clonotype: Germline and junction disagree at one end, which may indicate a read error. The chain links TRBV3-1 to TRBJ2-1; tentatively, D is TRBD2 (5 bases). The CDR3 extends over 19 amino acids. Per germline, CDR1 LGHDT and CDR2 YNNKEL (reference sequence). The CDR3 DNA reads as TGTGCCAGCAGCCAAGATTTGATGGAGGACCCCCGGTCCTACAATGTGCAGTTCTTC. Translating it yields CASSQDLMEDPRSYNVQFF.

The genes are TRBV5-1 and TRBJ2-7; the match to TRBD1 covers 10 bases. V shed 4 bases, J shed 3 bases, and the junction held 7 bases outside the gene matches. This CDR3 has 15 residues. Germline lookup yields CDR1 SGHRS and CDR2 YFSETQ. CDR3 region: CASSTSGTGVYEQYF. The CDR3 coding sequence is TGCGCCAGCAGCACGTCCGGGACAGGGGTCTACGAGCAGTACTTC.

This clonotype showed up just a few times. The chain links TRBV5-1 to TRBJ2-1; D is perhaps TRBD2 (7 bases). The germline V gene encodes CDR1 SGHRS and CDR2 YFSETQ. CDR3 length: 16 amino acids. Trimming pared 4 bases from V and 2 bases from J, leaving 16 bases between. CDR3 sequence: CASSPLGGAPYNEQFF. The CDR3 nucleotides read TGCGCCAGCAGCCCCTTGGGGGGGGCCCCCTACAATGAGCAGTTCTTC.

V gene TRBV4-1 combines with J gene TRBJ2-1, with TRBD2 matching 8 bases. This CDR3 has 16 amino acids. Per germline, CDR1 MGHRA and CDR2 YSYEKL. The junction had 9 bases not matched to a gene; V was cut back by 1 base and J by 7 bases. Here the CDR3 DNA reads TGCGCCAGCAGCCAAGTATACGGGGGGGCCGGGAATGAGCAGTTCTTC. Protein: CASSQVYGGAGNEQFF.

This CDR3 is CASNPRTGENYGYTF. The CDR3 region has the DNA TGTGCCAGCAACCCTCGGACAGGGGAGAACTATGGCTACACCTTC. J is TRBJ1-2 and V is TRBV2; 9 nucleotides agree with TRBD1. Per germline, CDR1 SNHLY and CDR2 FYNNEI. CDR3 size: 15 residues. Trimming removed 7 bases from V and 2 bases from J; junction bases left unmatched: 8.

This clonotype has only a few counts. The chain has TRBV20-1 and TRBJ2-1; 9 positions match TRBD1. Trimming took 2 bases from V and 7 from J; bases not matched to a gene: 6. Germline V lookup: CDR1 DFQATT, CDR2 SNEGSKA (reference sequence). The CDR3 totals 14 residues. CDR3 sequence: CSARNRGLRNEQFF. CDR3 nucleotides: TGCAGTGCTAGAAACAGGGGGCTAAGGAATGAGCAGTTCTTC.

The V gene is TRBV25-1, the J gene TRBJ1-2; 7 bases align to TRBD1. Losses at the gene ends were 3 bases for V and 8 bases for J; bases not matched to a gene: 12. Germline-derived CDR1 and CDR2 are MGHDK and SYGVNS. CDR3 length: 15 amino acids. DNA of the CDR3: TGTGCCAGCAGTGAGTACGGCAGGGGGATTGAGGGCTACACCTTC. Translation gives CASSEYGRGIEGYTF.

The chain combines TRBV12-3 or TRBV12-4 with TRBJ2-1; a weak D match, TRBD2 (6 bases). This CDR3 has 15 residues. V lost 3 bases to trimming and J lost 4 bases, with 13 bases between them. DNA of the CDR3: TGTGCCAGCAGTTTTCCGGACGGGGGTTACAATGAGCAGTTCTTC. It encodes CASSFPDGGYNEQFF.

The genes are TRBV6-5 and TRBJ2-3; 8 bases are a match to TRBD2. This CDR3 contains 16 residues. V was clipped by 6 bases and J by 0 bases; unmatched bases: 8. Germline loops: CDR1 MNHEY, CDR2 SVGAGI. The DNA of the CDR3 is TGTGCCAGCAGGGCGGGGGGCCCCACTAGCACAGATACGCAGTATTTT. Its translation: CASRAGGPTSTDTQYF.